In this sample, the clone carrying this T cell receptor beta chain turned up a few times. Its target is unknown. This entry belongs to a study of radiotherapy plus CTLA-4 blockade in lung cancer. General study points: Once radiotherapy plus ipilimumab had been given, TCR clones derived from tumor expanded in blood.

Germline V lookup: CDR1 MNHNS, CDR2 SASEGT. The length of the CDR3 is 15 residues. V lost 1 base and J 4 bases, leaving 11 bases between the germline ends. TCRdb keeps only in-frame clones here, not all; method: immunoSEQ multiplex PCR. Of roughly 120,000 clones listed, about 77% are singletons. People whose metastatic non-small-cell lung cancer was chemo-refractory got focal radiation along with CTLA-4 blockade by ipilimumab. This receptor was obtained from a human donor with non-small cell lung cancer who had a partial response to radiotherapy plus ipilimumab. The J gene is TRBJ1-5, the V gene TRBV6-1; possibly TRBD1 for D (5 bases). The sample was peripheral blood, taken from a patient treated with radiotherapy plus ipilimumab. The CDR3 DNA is TGTGCCAGCAGTGAAGGGCCCGGGGGGAATCAGCCCCAGCATTTT. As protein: CASSEGPGGNQPQHF.